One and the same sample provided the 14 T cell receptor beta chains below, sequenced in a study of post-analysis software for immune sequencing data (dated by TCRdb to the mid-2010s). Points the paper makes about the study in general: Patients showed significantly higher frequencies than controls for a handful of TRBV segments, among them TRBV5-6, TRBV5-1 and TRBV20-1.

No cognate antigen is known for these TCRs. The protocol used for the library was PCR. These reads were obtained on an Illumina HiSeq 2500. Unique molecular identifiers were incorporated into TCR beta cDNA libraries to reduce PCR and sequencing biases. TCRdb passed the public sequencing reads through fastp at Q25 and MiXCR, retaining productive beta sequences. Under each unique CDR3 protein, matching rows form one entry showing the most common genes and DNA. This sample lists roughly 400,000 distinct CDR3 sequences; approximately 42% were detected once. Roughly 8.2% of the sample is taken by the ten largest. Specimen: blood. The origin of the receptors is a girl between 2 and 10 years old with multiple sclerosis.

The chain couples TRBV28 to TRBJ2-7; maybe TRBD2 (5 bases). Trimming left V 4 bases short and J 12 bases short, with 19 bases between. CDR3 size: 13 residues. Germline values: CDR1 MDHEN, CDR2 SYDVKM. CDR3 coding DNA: TGTGCCAGCAGTTGGGGAGAAAGGGAGACCCTGTACTTC. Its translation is CASSWGERETLYF.

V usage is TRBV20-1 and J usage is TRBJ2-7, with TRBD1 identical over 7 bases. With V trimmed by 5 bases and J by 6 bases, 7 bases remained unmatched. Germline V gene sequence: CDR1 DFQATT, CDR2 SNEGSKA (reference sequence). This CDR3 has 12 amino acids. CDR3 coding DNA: TGCAGTGCTCAGTTACAGGGGCGCGAGCAGTACTTC. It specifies CSAQLQGREQYF.

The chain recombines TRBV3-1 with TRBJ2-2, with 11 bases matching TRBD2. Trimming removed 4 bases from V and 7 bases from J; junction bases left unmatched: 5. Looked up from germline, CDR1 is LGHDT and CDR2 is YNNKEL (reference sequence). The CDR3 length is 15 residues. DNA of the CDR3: TGTGCCAGCAGCCCGACTAGCGGGAAGCACGGGGAGCTGTTTTTT. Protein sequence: CASSPTSGKHGELFF.

CDR3 in amino acids: CATSDWESEETQYF. In DNA, the CDR3 is TGTGCCACCAGTGACTGGGAATCTGAGGAGACCCAGTACTTC. This chain joins TRBV24-1 and TRBJ2-5; D unresolved. CDR3 length: 14 residues. Germline lookup yields CDR1 KGHDR and CDR2 SFDVKD. Trimming shortened V by 4 bases and J by 5 bases, and 13 bases separated the two germline ends.

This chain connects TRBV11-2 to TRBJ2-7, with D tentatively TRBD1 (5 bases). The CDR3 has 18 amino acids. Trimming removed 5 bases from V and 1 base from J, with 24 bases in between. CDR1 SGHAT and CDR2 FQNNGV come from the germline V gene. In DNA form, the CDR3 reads TGTGCCAGCAGCGCCAGCCGACCACAGGCTACACCTTCCTACGAGCAGTACTTC. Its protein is CASSASRPQATPSYEQYF.

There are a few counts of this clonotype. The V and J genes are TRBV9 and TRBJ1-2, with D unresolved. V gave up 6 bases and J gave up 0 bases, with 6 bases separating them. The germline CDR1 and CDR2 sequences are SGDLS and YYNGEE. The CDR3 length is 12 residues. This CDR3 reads CASKGSNYGYTF. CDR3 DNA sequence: TGTGCCAGCAAGGGATCTAACTATGGCTACACCTTC.

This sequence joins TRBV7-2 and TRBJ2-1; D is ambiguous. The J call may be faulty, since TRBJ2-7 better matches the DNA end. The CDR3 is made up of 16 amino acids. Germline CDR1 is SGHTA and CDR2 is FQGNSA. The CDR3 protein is CASSLALVFSYNEQYF. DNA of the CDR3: TGTGCCAGCAGCTTAGCTCTAGTCTTCTCCTACAATGAGCAGTACTTC.

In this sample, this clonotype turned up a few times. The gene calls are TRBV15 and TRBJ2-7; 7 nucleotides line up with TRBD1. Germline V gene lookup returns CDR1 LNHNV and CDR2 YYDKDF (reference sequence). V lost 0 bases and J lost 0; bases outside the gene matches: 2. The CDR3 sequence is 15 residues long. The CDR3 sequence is CATSRDNRGSYEQYF. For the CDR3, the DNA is TGTGCCACCAGCAGAGATAACAGGGGCTCCTACGAGCAGTACTTC. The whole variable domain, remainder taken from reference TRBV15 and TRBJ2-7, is DAMVIQNPRYQVTQFGKPVTLSCSQTLNHNVMYWYQQKSSQAPKLLFHYYDKDFNNEADTPDNFQSRRPNTSFCFLDIRSPGLGDTAMYLCATSRDNRGSYEQYFGPGTRLTVT.

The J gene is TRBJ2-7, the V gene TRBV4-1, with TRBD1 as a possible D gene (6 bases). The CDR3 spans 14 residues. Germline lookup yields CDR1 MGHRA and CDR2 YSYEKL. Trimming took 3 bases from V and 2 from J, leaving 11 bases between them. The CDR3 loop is CASSHGRQAYEQYF. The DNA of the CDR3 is TGCGCCAGCAGCCACGGTAGACAGGCCTACGAGCAGTACTTC.

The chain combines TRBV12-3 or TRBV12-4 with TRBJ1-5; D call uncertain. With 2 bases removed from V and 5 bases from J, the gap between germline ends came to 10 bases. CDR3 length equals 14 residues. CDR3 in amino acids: CASSLQDGHQPQHF. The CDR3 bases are TGTGCCAGCAGTTTACAAGACGGTCATCAGCCCCAGCATTTT.

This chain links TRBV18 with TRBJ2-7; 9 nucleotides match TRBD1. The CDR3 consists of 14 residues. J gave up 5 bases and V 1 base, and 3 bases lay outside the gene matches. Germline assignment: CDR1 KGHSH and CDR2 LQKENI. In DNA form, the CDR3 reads TGTGCCAGCTCACCACGGGACAGGGCCCACGAGCAGTACTTC. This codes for CASSPRDRAHEQYF.

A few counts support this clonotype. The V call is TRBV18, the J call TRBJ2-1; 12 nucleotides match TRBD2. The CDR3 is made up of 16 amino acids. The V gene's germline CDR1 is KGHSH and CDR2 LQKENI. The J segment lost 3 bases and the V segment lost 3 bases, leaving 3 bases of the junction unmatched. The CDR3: CASSPRTSGVYNEQFF. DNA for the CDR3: TGTGCCAGCTCACCCCGGACTAGCGGGGTCTACAATGAGCAGTTCTTC. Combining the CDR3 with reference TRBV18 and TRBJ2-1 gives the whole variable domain NAGVMQNPRHLVRRRGQEARLRCSPMKGHSHVYWYRQLPEEGLKFMVYLQKENIIDESGMPKERFSAEFPKEGPSILRIQQVVRGDSAAYFCASSPRTSGVYNEQFFGPGTRLTVL.

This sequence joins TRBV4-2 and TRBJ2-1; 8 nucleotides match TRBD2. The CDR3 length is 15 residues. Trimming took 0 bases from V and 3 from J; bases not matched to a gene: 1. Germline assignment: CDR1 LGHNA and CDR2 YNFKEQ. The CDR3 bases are TGTGCCAGCAGCCAAGAACTAGCGGACTACAATGAGCAGTTCTTC. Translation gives CASSQELADYNEQFF.

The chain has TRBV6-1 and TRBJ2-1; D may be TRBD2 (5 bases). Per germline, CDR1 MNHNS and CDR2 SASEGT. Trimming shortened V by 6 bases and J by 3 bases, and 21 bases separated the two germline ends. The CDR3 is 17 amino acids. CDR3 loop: CASRPDLYKTSYNEQFF. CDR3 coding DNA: TGTGCCAGCAGACCAGACCTATATAAAACTAGCTACAATGAGCAGTTCTTC.